These T cell receptor beta chains were read from a single sample in a study of OX40 agonist ivuxolimab in advanced cancers. Assay used: immunoSEQ multiplex PCR; TCRdb lists only in-frame clones, some missing. The table shows roughly 71,000 clones, with approximately 90% occurring only once. The sequenced sample was CD4+ or CD8+ T cells sorted from blood, obtained in a trial of the OX40 agonist ivuxolimab. These receptors were taken from an adult with an advanced solid tumor such as melanoma, head and neck, liver or kidney cancer. CDR3s include the opening cysteine and the closing phenylalanine or tryptophan. The order of the fields is clone size, J gene, D gene, V gene, CDR3 protein, CDR3 DNA. The D gene is left open where the match is weak. The size entry is marked missing in some rows and otherwise reads once, few, many or a size class.

clone size: NA
J gene: TRBJ2-5
D gene: TRBD2
V gene: TRBV19
CDR3 protein: CASSMVGGGRETQYF
CDR3 DNA: TGTGCCAGTAGTATGGTTGGCGGGGGTCGAGAGACCCAGTACTTC

clone size: NA
J gene: TRBJ2-3
D gene: NA
V gene: TRBV28
CDR3 protein: CASSQSGGGGITDTQYF
CDR3 DNA: TGTGCCAGCAGTCAGAGTGGGGGCGGCGGGATCACAGATACGCAGTATTTT

clone size: NA
J gene: TRBJ2-1
D gene: NA
V gene: TRBV25-1
CDR3 protein: CASARDSYNEQFF
CDR3 DNA: TGTGCCAGTGCGAGGGACTCCTACAATGAGCAGTTCTTC

clone size: NA
J gene: TRBJ2-1
D gene: TRBD2
V gene: TRBV5-1
CDR3 protein: CASSLAVTTSAIPYNEQFF
CDR3 DNA: TGCGCCAGCAGCTTGGCCGTGACGACTAGCGCAATTCCCTACAATGAGCAGTTCTTC

clone size: NA
J gene: TRBJ1-5
D gene: NA
V gene: TRBV19
CDR3 protein: CASSITGRSMYSNQPQHF
CDR3 DNA: TGTGCCAGTAGTATAACAGGGCGCTCCATGTATAGCAATCAGCCCCAGCATTTT

clone size: NA
J gene: TRBJ1-2
D gene: NA
V gene: TRBV18
CDR3 protein: CASSPRDDPLPYGYTF
CDR3 DNA: TGTGCCAGCTCACCGAGGGACGATCCCTTACCCTATGGCTACACCTTC

clone size: NA
J gene: TRBJ1-2
D gene: NA
V gene: TRBV5-1
CDR3 protein: CASSAGRTNYGYTF
CDR3 DNA: TGCGCCAGCAGCGCGGGACGGACTAACTATGGCTACACCTTC

clone size: NA
J gene: TRBJ2-7
D gene: TRBD1
V gene: TRBV11-2
CDR3 protein: CASSAQQGAYEQYF
CDR3 DNA: TGTGCCAGCAGCGCCCAACAGGGGGCCTACGAGCAGTACTTC

clone size: NA
J gene: TRBJ1-6
D gene: TRBD1
V gene: TRBV18
CDR3 protein: CASSLDRGAPLHF
CDR3 DNA: TGTGCCAGCTCACTAGACAGGGGGGCACCCCTCCACTTT

clone size: NA
J gene: TRBJ2-7
D gene: NA
V gene: TRBV18
CDR3 protein: CASSPFGGNVNYEQYF
CDR3 DNA: TGTGCCAGCTCGCCGTTTGGGGGTAACGTCAACTACGAGCAGTACTTC

clone size: NA
J gene: TRBJ1-2
D gene: NA
V gene: TRBV7-2
CDR3 protein: CASSLAPPANYGYTF
CDR3 DNA: TGTGCCAGCAGCTTAGCGCCACCCGCTAACTATGGCTACACCTTC

clone size: NA
J gene: TRBJ1-2
D gene: NA
V gene: TRBV4-1
CDR3 protein: CASSQDRGDNYGYTF
CDR3 DNA: TGCGCCAGCAGCCAAGATAGGGGGGACAACTATGGCTACACCTTC

clone size: NA
J gene: TRBJ1-2
D gene: TRBD1
V gene: TRBV2
CDR3 protein: CVSTGTGGQGYTF
CDR3 DNA: TGTGTCTCGACCGGGACAGGGGGCCAGGGCTACACCTTC

clone size: NA
J gene: TRBJ1-2
D gene: NA
V gene: TRBV4-1
CDR3 protein: CASSQSGTENYGYTF
CDR3 DNA: TGCGCCAGCAGCCAATCCGGGACGGAAAACTATGGCTACACCTTC

clone size: NA
J gene: TRBJ2-7
D gene: TRBD2
V gene: TRBV29-1
CDR3 protein: CSARLAGREEQYF
CDR3 DNA: TGCAGCGCCCGACTAGCGGGTCGTGAAGAGCAGTACTTC

clone size: NA
J gene: TRBJ1-2
D gene: NA
V gene: TRBV4-1
CDR3 protein: CASSQESGYGYTF
CDR3 DNA: TGCGCCAGCAGCCAAGAGTCAGGCTATGGCTACACCTTC

clone size: few
J gene: TRBJ2-1
D gene: NA
V gene: TRBV19
CDR3 protein: CASGGGTMGNEQFF
CDR3 DNA: TGTGCCAGTGGAGGGGGGACTATGGGCAATGAGCAGTTCTTC

clone size: NA
J gene: TRBJ1-4
D gene: NA
V gene: TRBV6-1
CDR3 protein: CASVRDPNEKLFF
CDR3 DNA: TGTGCCAGCGTCAGGGATCCTAATGAAAAACTGTTTTTT

clone size: NA
J gene: TRBJ1-4
D gene: TRBD1
V gene: TRBV5-1
CDR3 protein: CASSIGQGQKLFF
CDR3 DNA: TGCGCCAGCAGCATTGGACAGGGCCAAAAACTGTTTTTT